This T cell receptor (beta chain) was obtained from a study of T cells in narcolepsy. This table comes from immunoSEQ multiplex PCR, and its TCRdb copy is limited to in-frame clones, with some not included. Among 27,000 or so clones listed, 87% were seen once. The CDR3 is made up of 14 amino acids. Per the germline V gene, CDR1 is SGDLS and CDR2 is YYNGEE. Trimming left V 4 bases short and J 2 bases short, with 10 bases between. This clone appeared a single time. The specimen sequenced was memory (CD45RA-) CD4+ T cells from blood. This receptor was obtained from a human donor in good health. V and J are TRBV9 and TRBJ2-1; D gene unclear. The DNA of the CDR3 is TGTGCCAGCAGCCCGCCGCCGGCCTACAATGAGCAGTTCTTC. Its translation is CASSPPPAYNEQFF.